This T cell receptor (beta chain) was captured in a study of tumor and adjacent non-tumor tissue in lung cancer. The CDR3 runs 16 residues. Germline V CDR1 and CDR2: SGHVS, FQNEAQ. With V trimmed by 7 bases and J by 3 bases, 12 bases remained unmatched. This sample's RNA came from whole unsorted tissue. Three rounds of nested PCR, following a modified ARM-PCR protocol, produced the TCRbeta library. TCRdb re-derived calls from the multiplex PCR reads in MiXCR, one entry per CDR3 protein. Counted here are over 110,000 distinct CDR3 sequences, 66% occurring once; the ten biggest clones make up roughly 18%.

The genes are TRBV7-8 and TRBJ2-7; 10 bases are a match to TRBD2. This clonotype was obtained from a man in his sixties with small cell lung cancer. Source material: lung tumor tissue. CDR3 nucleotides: TGTGCCAGCAACGGACAGACCGGGACTAGCGTCTACGAGCAGTACTTC. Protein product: CASNGQTGTSVYEQYF.